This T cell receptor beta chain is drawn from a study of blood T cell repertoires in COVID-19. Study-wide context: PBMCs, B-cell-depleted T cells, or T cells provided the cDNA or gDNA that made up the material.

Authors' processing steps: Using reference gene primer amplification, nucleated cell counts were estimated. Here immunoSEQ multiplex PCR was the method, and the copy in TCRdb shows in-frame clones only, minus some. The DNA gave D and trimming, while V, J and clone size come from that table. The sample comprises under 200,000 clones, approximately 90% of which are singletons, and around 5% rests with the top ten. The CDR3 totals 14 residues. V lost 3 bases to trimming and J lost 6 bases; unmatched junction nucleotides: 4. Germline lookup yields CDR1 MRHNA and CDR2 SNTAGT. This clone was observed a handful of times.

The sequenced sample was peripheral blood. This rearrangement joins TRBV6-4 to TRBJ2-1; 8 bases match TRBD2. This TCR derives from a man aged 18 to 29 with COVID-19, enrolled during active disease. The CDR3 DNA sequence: TGTGCCAGCAGTGAACGGGAGGGCGGCAATGAGCAGTTCTTC. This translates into CASSEREGGNEQFF.